The clone carrying this TCR beta chain is a singleton in its sample. Antigen: not known. PCR primers comprised 60 Vbeta and 13 Jbeta primers. Clones were read by immunoSEQ multiplex PCR, and TCRdb kept only the in-frame ones, dropping some. The data contain 100,000 to 150,000 clones, roughly 78% of them singletons. The data are from a study of cytomegalovirus exposure and HLA in healthy donors. About the study: The study's early data release held roughly 91 million unique TCRs from HLA-typed donors. Study-level findings and limits: In a later analysis, common viral pathogens appeared linked to several of the most significant clusters. Serostatus for CMV was the only available immune exposure information.

Donors had nominal health at sampling but likely had unrecorded immune exposures. Germline V gene data show CDR1 as LNHNV and CDR2 as YYDKDF (reference sequence). Between the trimmed V and J ends, which lost 3 bases and 6 bases, there was a span of 6 bases. There are 12 residues in the CDR3. The origin of this receptor is a man aged 25 to 40 in good health and CMV-seropositive. The chain carries TRBV15 and TRBJ2-1; the D is unclear. Material: PBMCs. CDR3 nucleotide sequence: TGTGCCACCAGCAGCCACTTCAATGAGCAGTTCTTC. Translation: CATSSHFNEQFF. Based on the CDR3 plus reference TRBV15 and TRBJ2-1, the full variable domain is DAMVIQNPRYQVTQFGKPVTLSCSQTLNHNVMYWYQQKSSQAPKLLFHYYDKDFNNEADTPDNFQSRRPNTSFCFLDIRSPGLGDTAMYLCATSSHFNEQFFGPGTRLTVL.